This T cell receptor beta chain was recorded in a study of response to subunit inactivated influenza vaccine. Study results and limitations: There was a suggestion from the authors that each seasonal influenza vaccination recruits few new T cells.

There are a few counts of this clonotype. Antigen unknown. The ends lost 4 bases at V and 2 bases at J; junction bases unmatched: 6. Germline CDR1 reads LGHNA; CDR2 reads YSLEER. CDR3 size: 18 residues. TCRdb fed the RT-PCR reads into MiXCR, producing one record per CDR3 protein. The table has approximately 230,000 distinct CDR3 sequences, over 9% seen once. The receptor's source is a middle-aged man who received an inactivated influenza vaccine. The V call is TRBV4-3, the J call TRBJ2-1, with TRBD2 identical over 15 bases. The source material was non-naive T cells sorted from PBMCs, sampled approximately 15 days before vaccination. Here the CDR3 reads CASSPRTSGGGTYNEQFF. The CDR3 DNA is TGCGCCAGCAGCCCTCGGACTAGCGGGGGGGGCACCTACAATGAGCAGTTCTTC.